Listed below are T cell receptor beta chains from one sample, sequenced in a study of blood T cell repertoires in COVID-19. The method was immunoSEQ multiplex PCR; TCRdb's version includes in-frame clones alone and lacks a portion of them. The sample lists over 150,000 clones, more than 70% occurring once. Sequenced: peripheral blood. The receptors derive from a man aged 50 to 60 with active or convalescent COVID-19. CDR3s include the opening cysteine and the closing phenylalanine or tryptophan. A D gene is named only where the DNA matches it firmly. A row's size may be missing; if present it is once, few, many or a size class.

v_call: TRBV15; clone_size: many; j_call: TRBJ2-3; d_call: .; cdr3_aa: CATSRPLTGITDTQYF; cdr3_nt: TGTGCCACCAGCAGACCCTTAACGGGGATCACAGATACGCAGTATTTT
v_call: TRBV29-1; clone_size: .; j_call: TRBJ2-5; d_call: .; cdr3_aa: CSVRGWQGRETQYF; cdr3_nt: TGCAGCGTGAGGGGGTGGCAGGGCAGGGAGACCCAGTACTTC
v_call: TRBV9; clone_size: .; j_call: TRBJ2-1; d_call: .; cdr3_aa: CASSVAGHPENEQFF; cdr3_nt: TGTGCCAGCAGCGTAGCGGGACACCCCGAAAATGAGCAGTTCTTC
v_call: TRBV7-2; clone_size: .; j_call: TRBJ1-2; d_call: .; cdr3_aa: CASSPATRDGYTF; cdr3_nt: TGTGCCAGCAGCCCAGCCACTAGGGATGGCTACACCTTC
v_call: TRBV6-6; clone_size: .; j_call: TRBJ2-3; d_call: .; cdr3_aa: CASSGAGASKLGTQYF; cdr3_nt: TGTGCCAGCAGTGGTGCGGGGGCCTCTAAGTTGGGTACGCAGTATTTT
v_call: TRBV25-1; clone_size: .; j_call: TRBJ1-4; d_call: TRBD1; cdr3_aa: CASSVRTGEKLFF; cdr3_nt: TGTGCCAGCAGTGTTAGGACAGGGGAAAAACTGTTTTTT
v_call: TRBV4-2; clone_size: .; j_call: TRBJ1-1; d_call: .; cdr3_aa: CASSQGEVAFF; cdr3_nt: TGTGCCAGCAGCCAAGGTGAGGTAGCTTTCTTT
v_call: TRBV9; clone_size: .; j_call: TRBJ2-3; d_call: TRBD2; cdr3_aa: CASSSTSSTDTQYF; cdr3_nt: TGTGCCAGCAGCTCGACTAGCTCCACAGATACGCAGTATTTT
v_call: TRBV2; clone_size: .; j_call: TRBJ1-2; d_call: .; cdr3_aa: CASSDRGPVGYTF; cdr3_nt: TGTGCCAGCAGTGACAGAGGCCCGGTGGGCTACACCTTC
v_call: TRBV5-1; clone_size: .; j_call: TRBJ1-6; d_call: .; cdr3_aa: CASSLAGELGSPLHF; cdr3_nt: TGCGCCAGCAGCTTGGCGGGGGAGTTGGGTTCACCCCTCCACTTT
v_call: TRBV6-2/TRBV6-3; clone_size: .; j_call: TRBJ2-5; d_call: TRBD2; cdr3_aa: CASSYSGSGGWVETQYF; cdr3_nt: TGTGCCAGCAGTTACTCTGGTAGCGGGGGCTGGGTAGAGACCCAGTACTTC
v_call: TRBV10-3; clone_size: .; j_call: TRBJ1-6; d_call: .; cdr3_aa: CAISVGDSPLHF; cdr3_nt: TGTGCCATCAGTGTAGGGGATTCACCCCTCCACTTT
v_call: TRBV19; clone_size: .; j_call: TRBJ1-5; d_call: .; cdr3_aa: CASSTSGPNQPQHF; cdr3_nt: TGTGCCAGTAGTACGAGCGGGCCCAATCAGCCCCAGCATTTT
v_call: TRBV19; clone_size: .; j_call: TRBJ1-1; d_call: TRBD1; cdr3_aa: CASSQQGADTEAFF; cdr3_nt: TGTGCCAGTAGTCAACAGGGGGCGGACACTGAAGCTTTCTTT
v_call: TRBV5-6; clone_size: .; j_call: TRBJ1-5; d_call: TRBD1; cdr3_aa: CASSFQGDIQPQHF; cdr3_nt: TGTGCCAGCAGCTTCCAGGGGGACATTCAGCCCCAGCATTTT
v_call: TRBV3-1/TRBV3-2; clone_size: .; j_call: TRBJ2-2; d_call: TRBD2; cdr3_aa: CASSQETSGTGELFF; cdr3_nt: TGTGCCAGCAGCCAAGAAACTAGCGGCACCGGGGAGCTGTTTTTT
v_call: TRBV7-3; clone_size: .; j_call: TRBJ2-1; d_call: .; cdr3_aa: CASSSTGGSYNEQFF; cdr3_nt: TGTGCCAGCAGCTCCACCGGGGGCTCCTACAATGAGCAGTTCTTC
v_call: TRBV21-1; clone_size: .; j_call: TRBJ2-7; d_call: .; cdr3_aa: CASSTTPTGLAGETYEQYF; cdr3_nt: TGTGCCAGCAGCACAACCCCCACGGGACTAGCGGGGGAAACCTACGAGCAGTACTTC
v_call: TRBV24-1; clone_size: .; j_call: TRBJ2-2; d_call: .; cdr3_aa: CATSDFRGTNTGELFF; cdr3_nt: TGTGCCACCAGTGATTTTCGGGGGACGAACACCGGGGAGCTGTTTTTT
v_call: TRBV16; clone_size: .; j_call: TRBJ1-6; d_call: .; cdr3_aa: CASSQQGNVSPLHF; cdr3_nt: TGTGCCAGCAGCCAACAGGGCAATGTTTCACCCCTCCACTTT
v_call: TRBV28; clone_size: .; j_call: TRBJ1-2; d_call: .; cdr3_aa: CASSPTGYYGYTF; cdr3_nt: TGTGCCAGCAGTCCCACAGGGTACTATGGCTACACCTTC
v_call: TRBV24-1; clone_size: .; j_call: TRBJ1-5; d_call: TRBD1; cdr3_aa: CATSTGGGNQPQHF; cdr3_nt: TGTGCCACCAGTACAGGGGGCGGCAATCAGCCCCAGCATTTT
v_call: TRBV9; clone_size: .; j_call: TRBJ2-3; d_call: TRBD2; cdr3_aa: CASSPSGRSTDTQYF; cdr3_nt: TGTGCCAGCAGCCCCAGCGGGAGGAGCACAGATACGCAGTATTTT
v_call: TRBV6-5; clone_size: .; j_call: TRBJ2-7; d_call: TRBD1; cdr3_aa: CASSSAGTGTYEQYF; cdr3_nt: TGTGCCAGCAGTTCCGCCGGGACAGGGACCTACGAGCAGTACTTC
v_call: TRBV9; clone_size: .; j_call: TRBJ2-3; d_call: .; cdr3_aa: CASSDSILTSTDTQYF; cdr3_nt: TGTGCCAGCAGTGATTCGATCCTAACTAGCACAGATACGCAGTATTTT
v_call: TRBV20-1; clone_size: .; j_call: TRBJ1-4; d_call: .; cdr3_aa: CSASQVVNEKLFF; cdr3_nt: TGCAGTGCTAGTCAGGTAGTAAATGAAAAACTGTTTTTT
v_call: TRBV5-6; clone_size: .; j_call: TRBJ2-1; d_call: TRBD2; cdr3_aa: CASSKGTSGYNEQFF; cdr3_nt: TGTGCCAGCAGCAAAGGGACTAGCGGGTACAATGAGCAGTTCTTC
v_call: TRBV20-1; clone_size: few; j_call: TRBJ2-7; d_call: TRBD1; cdr3_aa: CSASQGVSYEQYF; cdr3_nt: TGCAGTGCTAGTCAGGGGGTCTCCTACGAGCAGTACTTC